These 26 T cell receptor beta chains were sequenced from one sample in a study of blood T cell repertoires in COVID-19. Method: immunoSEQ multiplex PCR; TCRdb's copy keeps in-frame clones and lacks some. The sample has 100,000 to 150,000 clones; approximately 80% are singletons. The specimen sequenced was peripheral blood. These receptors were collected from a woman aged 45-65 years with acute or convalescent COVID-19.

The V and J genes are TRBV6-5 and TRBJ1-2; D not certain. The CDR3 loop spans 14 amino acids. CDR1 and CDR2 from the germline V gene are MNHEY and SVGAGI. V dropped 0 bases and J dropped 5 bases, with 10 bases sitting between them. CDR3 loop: CASSYSFSGYGYTF. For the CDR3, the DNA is TGTGCCAGCAGTTACTCCTTTTCCGGGTATGGCTACACCTTC.

CDR3 loop: CASSPLGRPETQYF. The CDR3 DNA is TGTGCCAGTAGTCCACTCGGGAGGCCGGAGACCCAGTACTTC. The chain links TRBV19 to TRBJ2-5, with 7 bases matching TRBD2. The CDR3 runs 14 residues. The germline V gene encodes CDR1 LNHDA and CDR2 SQIVND (reference sequence). V lost 5 bases and J lost 5; bases outside the gene matches: 8. The full variable domain, in which reference TRBV19 and TRBJ2-5 provide the parts outside the CDR3, is DGGITQSPKYLFRKEGQNVTLSCEQNLNHDAMYWYRQDPGQGLRLIYYSQIVNDFQKGDIAEGYSVSREKKESFPLTVTSAQKNPTAFYLCASSPLGRPETQYFGPGTRLLVL.

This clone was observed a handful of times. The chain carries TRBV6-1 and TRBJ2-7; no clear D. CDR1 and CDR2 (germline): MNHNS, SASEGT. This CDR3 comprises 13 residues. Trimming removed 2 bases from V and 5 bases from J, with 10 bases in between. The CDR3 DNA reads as TGTGCCAGCAGTGAACAAGAGAAAGACGAGCAGTACTTC. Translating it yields CASSEQEKDEQYF.

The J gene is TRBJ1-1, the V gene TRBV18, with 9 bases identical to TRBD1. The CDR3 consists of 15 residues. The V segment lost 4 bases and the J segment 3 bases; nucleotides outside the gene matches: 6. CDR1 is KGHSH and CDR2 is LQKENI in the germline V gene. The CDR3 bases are TGTGCCAGCTCACTACTACAGGGGGCGGACACTGAAGCTTTCTTT. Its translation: CASSLLQGADTEAFF.

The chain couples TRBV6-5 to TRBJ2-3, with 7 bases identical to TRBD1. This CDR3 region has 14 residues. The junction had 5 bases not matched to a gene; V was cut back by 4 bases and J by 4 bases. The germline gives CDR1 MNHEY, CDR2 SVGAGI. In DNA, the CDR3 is TGTGCCAGCAGTTGGACAGGCATGCCAGATACGCAGTATTTT. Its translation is CASSWTGMPDTQYF.

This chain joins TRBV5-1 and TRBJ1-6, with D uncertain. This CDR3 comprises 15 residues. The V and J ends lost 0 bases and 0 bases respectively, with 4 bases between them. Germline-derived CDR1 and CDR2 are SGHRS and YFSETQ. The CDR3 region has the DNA TGCGCCAGCAGCTTGGAGAGCTCCTATAATTCACCCCTCCACTTT. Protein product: CASSLESSYNSPLHF.

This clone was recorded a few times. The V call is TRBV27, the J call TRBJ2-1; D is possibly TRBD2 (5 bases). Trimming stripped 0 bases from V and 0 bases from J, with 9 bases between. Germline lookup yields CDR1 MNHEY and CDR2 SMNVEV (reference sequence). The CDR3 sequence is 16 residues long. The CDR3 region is CASSLSGLSSYNEQFF. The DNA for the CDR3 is TGTGCCAGCAGTTTATCAGGACTGAGCTCCTACAATGAGCAGTTCTTC.

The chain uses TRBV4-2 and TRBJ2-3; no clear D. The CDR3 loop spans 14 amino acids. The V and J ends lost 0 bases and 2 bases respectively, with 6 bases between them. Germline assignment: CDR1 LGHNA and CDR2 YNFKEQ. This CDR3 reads CASSQDSPTDTQYF. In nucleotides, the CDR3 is TGTGCCAGCAGCCAAGATAGTCCCACAGATACGCAGTATTTT.

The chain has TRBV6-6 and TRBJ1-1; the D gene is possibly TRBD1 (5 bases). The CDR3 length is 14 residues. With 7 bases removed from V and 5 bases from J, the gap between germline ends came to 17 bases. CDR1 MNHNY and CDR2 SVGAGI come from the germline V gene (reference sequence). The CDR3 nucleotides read TGTGCCAGCAATAACATAGGGGTCGGGACTGAAGCTTTCTTT. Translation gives CASNNIGVGTEAFF.

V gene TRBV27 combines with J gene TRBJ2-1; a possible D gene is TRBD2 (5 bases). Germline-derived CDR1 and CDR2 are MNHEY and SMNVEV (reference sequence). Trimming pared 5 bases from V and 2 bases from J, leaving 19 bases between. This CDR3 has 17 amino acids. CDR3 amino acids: CASSPMGSGSPYNEQFF. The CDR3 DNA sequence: TGTGCCAGCAGTCCCATGGGGAGTGGGAGTCCCTACAATGAGCAGTTCTTC.

DNA of the CDR3: TGTGCCACCCAGGGGGGACATAACACAGATACGCAGTATTTT. Translating it yields CATQGGHNTDTQYF. The gene calls are TRBV27 and TRBJ2-3, with TRBD1 as a possible D gene (7 bases). CDR1 is MNHEY and CDR2 is SMNVEV in the germline V gene (reference sequence). Trimming cost V 10 bases and J 2 bases, with 16 bases left between them. CDR3 length equals 14 residues.

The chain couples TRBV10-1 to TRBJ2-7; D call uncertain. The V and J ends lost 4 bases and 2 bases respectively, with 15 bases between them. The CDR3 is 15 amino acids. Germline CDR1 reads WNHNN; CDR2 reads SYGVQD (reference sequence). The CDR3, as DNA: TGCGCCAGCAGTGCGGGTACGGGTCGGCCCTACGAGCAGTACTTC. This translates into CASSAGTGRPYEQYF.

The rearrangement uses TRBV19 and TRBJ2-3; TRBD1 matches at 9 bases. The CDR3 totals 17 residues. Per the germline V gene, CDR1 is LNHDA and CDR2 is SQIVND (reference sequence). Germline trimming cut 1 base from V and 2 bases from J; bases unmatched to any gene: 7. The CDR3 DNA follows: TGTGCCAGTAGTATAGGACCGGGACAGGGAAACACAGATACGCAGTATTTT. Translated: CASSIGPGQGNTDTQYF.

The CDR3 protein is CASSETSGTDTQYF. CDR3 DNA: TGTGCCAGCAGCGAGACTAGCGGCACAGATACGCAGTATTTT. This rearrangement joins TRBV5-4 to TRBJ2-3; 8 nucleotides agree with TRBD2. This CDR3 has 14 residues. The germline gives CDR1 SGHNT, CDR2 YYREEE (reference sequence). The V gene end was trimmed by 4 bases and the J gene end by 1 base; junction bases not matched to a gene: 2.

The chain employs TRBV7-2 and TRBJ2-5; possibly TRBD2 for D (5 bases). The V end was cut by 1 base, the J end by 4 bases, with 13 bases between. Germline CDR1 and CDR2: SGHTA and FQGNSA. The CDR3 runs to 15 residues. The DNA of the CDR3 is TGTGCCAGCAGCTTAGTCTTCTCTAGCCGAGAGACCCAGTACTTC. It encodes CASSLVFSSRETQYF.

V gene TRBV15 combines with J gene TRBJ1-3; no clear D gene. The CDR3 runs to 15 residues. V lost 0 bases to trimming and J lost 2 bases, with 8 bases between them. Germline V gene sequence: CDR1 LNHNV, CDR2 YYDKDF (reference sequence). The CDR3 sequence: CATSRDRGAGNTIYF. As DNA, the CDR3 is TGTGCCACCAGCAGAGATAGAGGAGCTGGAAACACCATATATTTT.

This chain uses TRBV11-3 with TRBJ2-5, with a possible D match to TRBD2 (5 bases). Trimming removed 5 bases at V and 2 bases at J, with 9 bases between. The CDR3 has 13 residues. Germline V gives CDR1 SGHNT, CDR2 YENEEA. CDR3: CASSPPGQETQYF. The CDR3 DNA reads TGTGCCAGCAGCCCCCCGGGGCAAGAGACCCAGTACTTC.

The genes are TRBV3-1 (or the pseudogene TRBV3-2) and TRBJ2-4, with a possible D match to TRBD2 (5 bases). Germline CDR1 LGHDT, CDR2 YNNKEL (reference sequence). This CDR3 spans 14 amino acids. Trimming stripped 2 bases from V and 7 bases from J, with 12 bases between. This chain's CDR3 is CASSQLGGLNIQYF. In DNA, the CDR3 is TGTGCCAGCAGCCAATTGGGCGGGTTGAACATTCAGTACTTC.

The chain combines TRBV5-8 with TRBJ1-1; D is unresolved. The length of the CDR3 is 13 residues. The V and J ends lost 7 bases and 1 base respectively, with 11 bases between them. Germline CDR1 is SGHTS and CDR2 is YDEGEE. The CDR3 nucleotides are TGTGCCAGCCCCCGGGAGGGGAACACTGAAGCTTTCTTT. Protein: CASPREGNTEAFF. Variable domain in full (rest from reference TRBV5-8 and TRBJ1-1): EAGVTQSPTHLIKTRGQQATLRCSPISGHTSVYWYQQALGLGLQFLLWYDEGEERNRGNFPPRFSGRQFPNYSSELNVNALELEDSALYLCASPREGNTEAFFGQGTRLTVV.

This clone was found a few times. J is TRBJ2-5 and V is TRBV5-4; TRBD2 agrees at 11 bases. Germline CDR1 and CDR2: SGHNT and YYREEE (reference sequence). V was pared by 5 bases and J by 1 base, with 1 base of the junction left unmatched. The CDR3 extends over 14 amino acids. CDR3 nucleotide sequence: TGTGCCAGCAGAGGGACTAGCGGCCAAGAGACCCAGTACTTC. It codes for CASRGTSGQETQYF.

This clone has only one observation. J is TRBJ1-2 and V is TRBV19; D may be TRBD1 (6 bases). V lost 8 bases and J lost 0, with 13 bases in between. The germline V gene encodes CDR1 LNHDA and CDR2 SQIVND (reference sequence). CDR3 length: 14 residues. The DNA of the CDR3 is TGTGCCAGTGAACCGGGACATCCTAACTATGGCTACACCTTC. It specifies CASEPGHPNYGYTF.

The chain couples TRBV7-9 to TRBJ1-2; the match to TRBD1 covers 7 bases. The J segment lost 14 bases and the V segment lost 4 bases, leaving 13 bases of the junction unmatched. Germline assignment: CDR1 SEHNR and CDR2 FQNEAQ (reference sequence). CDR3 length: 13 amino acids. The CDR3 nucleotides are TGTGCCAGCAGCTATTCCTCAACAGGGGCGGGGACCTTC. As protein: CASSYSSTGAGTF.

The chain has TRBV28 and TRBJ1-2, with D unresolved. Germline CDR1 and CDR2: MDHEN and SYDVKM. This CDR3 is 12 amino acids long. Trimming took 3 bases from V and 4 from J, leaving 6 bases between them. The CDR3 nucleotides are TGTGCCAGCAGTTTGGGCCGCTATGGCTACACCTTC. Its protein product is CASSLGRYGYTF.

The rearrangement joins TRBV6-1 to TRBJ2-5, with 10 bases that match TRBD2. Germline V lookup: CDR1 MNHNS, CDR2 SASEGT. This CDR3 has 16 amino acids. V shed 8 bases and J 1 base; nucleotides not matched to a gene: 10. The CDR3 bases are TGTGCCAGCCGTGGACTAGCGGACAACTTCCAAGAGACCCAGTACTTC. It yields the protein CASRGLADNFQETQYF.

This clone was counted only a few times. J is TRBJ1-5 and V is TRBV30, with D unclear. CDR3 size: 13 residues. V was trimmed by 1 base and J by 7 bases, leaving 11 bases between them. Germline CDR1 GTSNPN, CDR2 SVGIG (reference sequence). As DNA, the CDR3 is TGTGCCTGGAGTGGTCAAAGCCACCAGCCCCAGCATTTT. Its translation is CAWSGQSHQPQHF. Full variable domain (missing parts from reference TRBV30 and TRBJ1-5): SQTIHQWPATLVQPVGSPLSLECTVEGTSNPNLYWYRQAAGRGLQLLFYSVGIGQISSEVPQNLSASRPQDRQFILSSKKLLLSDSGFYLCAWSGQSHQPQHFGDGTRLSIL.

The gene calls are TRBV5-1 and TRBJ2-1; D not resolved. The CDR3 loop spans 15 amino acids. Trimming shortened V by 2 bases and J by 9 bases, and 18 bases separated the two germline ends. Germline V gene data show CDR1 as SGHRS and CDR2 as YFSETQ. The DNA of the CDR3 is TGCGCCAGCAGCTTAGCCGACGCTAGTTACGGTGAGCAGTTCTTC. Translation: CASSLADASYGEQFF.